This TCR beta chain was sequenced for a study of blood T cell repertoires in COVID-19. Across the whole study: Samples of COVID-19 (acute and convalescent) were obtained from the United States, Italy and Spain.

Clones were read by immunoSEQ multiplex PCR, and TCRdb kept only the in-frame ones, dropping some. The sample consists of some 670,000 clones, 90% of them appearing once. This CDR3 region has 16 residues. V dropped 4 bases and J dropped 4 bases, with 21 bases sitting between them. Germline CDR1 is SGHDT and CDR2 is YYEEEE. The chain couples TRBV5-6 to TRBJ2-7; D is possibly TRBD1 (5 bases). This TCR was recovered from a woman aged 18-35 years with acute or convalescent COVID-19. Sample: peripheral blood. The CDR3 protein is CASSPPQGGLMYEQYF. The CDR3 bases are TGTGCCAGCAGCCCGCCTCAGGGTGGGTTAATGTACGAGCAGTACTTC.